This is a list of T cell receptor beta chains from one sample in a study of blood T cells in healthy people across ages. TCRdb reprocessed the 5' RACE reads via MiXCR and lists one record per CDR3 protein. Of hundreds of thousands of distinct CDR3 sequences in the sample, 40% to 50% were seen once. Sequences were obtained from blood. These TCRs come from a man older than 75 in good health. The CDR3 runs from the conserved cysteine through the conserved F or W. A D gene is named only where the DNA matches it firmly. Where a row states a size, it is once, few, many or the class of an expanded clone; other rows omit it.

v_call	cdr3_length	j_call	d_call	clone_size	cdr3_nt	cdr3_aa
TRBV12-3/TRBV12-4	16	TRBJ1-2	TRBD1	few	TGTGCCAGCAGTTTTCAAGGAGGACAGGGGAGCTATGGCTACACCTTC	CASSFQGGQGSYGYTF
TRBV6-1	14	TRBJ1-2	NA	once	TGTGCCGGCAGTGAATCTGGCCCTAACTATGGCTACACCTTC	CAGSESGPNYGYTF
TRBV20-1	13	TRBJ1-5	TRBD1	NA	TGCAGTGCTGGCAGGGGGAGGAATCAGCCCCAGCATTTT	CSAGRGRNQPQHF
TRBV28	15	TRBJ2-1	NA	NA	TGTGCCAGCAGTCCAGGGACTGAGACACGGAATGAGCAGTTCTTC	CASSPGTETRNEQFF
TRBV20-1	12	TRBJ2-7	NA	few	TGCAGTGCTAGCTCCAATGGGGGACACACGTACTTC	CSASSNGGHTYF
TRBV29-1	11	TRBJ1-2	NA	NA	TGCAGCGTTGAACAGAATTATGGCTACACCTTC	CSVEQNYGYTF
TRBV15	13	TRBJ2-1	NA	NA	TGTGCCACCAGCAGAGAACGAGGGGGTGAGCAGTTCTTC	CATSRERGGEQFF
TRBV29-1	13	TRBJ1-1	NA	NA	TGCAGCGTTGCCAGGGTGGGGAACACTGAAGCTTTCTTT	CSVARVGNTEAFF
TRBV12-3/TRBV12-4	13	TRBJ2-2	TRBD1	NA	TGTGCCAGCAGACAACAGGGGACCGGGGAGCTGTTTTTT	CASRQQGTGELFF
TRBV4-3	14	TRBJ2-3	NA	many	TGCGCCAGCAGCCAACCCGGCACAGATAGTACGCAGTATTTT	CASSQPGTDSTQYF
TRBV5-6	19	TRBJ1-6	TRBD1	NA	TGTGCCAGCAGCCGGTTACCCACGGGACAGGGCTCCTATAATTCACCCCTCCACTTT	CASSRLPTGQGSYNSPLHF
TRBV2	13	TRBJ2-5	NA	NA	TGTGCCAGCAGCGCACTGGGGGGAGTGGTGCAGTACTTC	CASSALGGVVQYF
TRBV3-1	18	TRBJ2-7	TRBD2	few	TGTGCCAGCAGCCAAGATAGTGTCTTGGGCGGACTAGCGCACGAGCAGTACTTC	CASSQDSVLGGLAHEQYF
TRBV21-1	15	TRBJ2-5	NA	NA	TGTGCCAGCAGCCAGAGCCAACAACCGCAAGAGACCCAGTACTTC	CASSQSQQPQETQYF
TRBV2	16	TRBJ2-4	NA	NA	TGTGCCAGCAGTGAATTGGACACACTAGCCAAAAACATTCAGTACTTC	CASSELDTLAKNIQYF
TRBV12-3/TRBV12-4	14	TRBJ1-5	NA	NA	TGTGCCAGCAGTTTCCCAGGGGATAATCAGCCCCAGCATTTT	CASSFPGDNQPQHF
TRBV29-1	14	TRBJ2-3	NA	NA	TGCAGCGCCCCTGGCAGCGGGCTGGGGGATACGCAGTATTTT	CSAPGSGLGDTQYF
TRBV20-1	17	TRBJ2-7	TRBD2	few	TGCAGTGCTAGAGGGCGAGTGGCGGGACTAAACCCCAACGAGCAGTACTTC	CSARGRVAGLNPNEQYF
TRBV5-1	14	TRBJ2-5	TRBD2	NA	TGCGCCAGCAGCTTGGAGCGGGGTTTCAATGAGCAGTACTTC	CASSLERGFNEQYF
TRBV28	15	TRBJ2-1	TRBD2	NA	TGTGCCAGCAGTTTATCCCGGGGAGGGGTGAATGAGCAGTTCTTC	CASSLSRGGVNEQFF
TRBV3-1	14	TRBJ2-7	TRBD1	NA	TGTGCCAGCAGCCAAGCCAGGGGGCTCTACGAGCAGTACTTC	CASSQARGLYEQYF
TRBV12-3/TRBV12-4	15	TRBJ2-7	NA	NA	TGTGCCAGCAGTATAAGTGGCAGGTTAAGGAACGAGCAGTACTTC	CASSISGRLRNEQYF
TRBV12-3/TRBV12-4	16	TRBJ2-7	TRBD1	NA	TGTGCCAGCAGTTTCTTGGGGACAGGGGCGCACTACGAGCAGTACTTC	CASSFLGTGAHYEQYF
TRBV25-1	15	TRBJ2-1	NA	NA	TGTGCCAGCAGTGAAATTCGTAGGGACCCCAATGAGCAGTTCTTC	CASSEIRRDPNEQFF
TRBV7-9	16	TRBJ1-2	NA	few	TGTGCCAGCAGCTTGGGTCAGATTAACCAAAACTATGGCTACACCTTC	CASSLGQINQNYGYTF
TRBV20-1	11	TRBJ2-3	NA	NA	TGCAGTGCTACTCGCACAGATACGCAGTATTTT	CSATRTDTQYF
TRBV9	15	TRBJ2-3	NA	NA	TGTGCCAGCAGCGACCGGGACGGCCGCACAGATACGCAGTATTTT	CASSDRDGRTDTQYF